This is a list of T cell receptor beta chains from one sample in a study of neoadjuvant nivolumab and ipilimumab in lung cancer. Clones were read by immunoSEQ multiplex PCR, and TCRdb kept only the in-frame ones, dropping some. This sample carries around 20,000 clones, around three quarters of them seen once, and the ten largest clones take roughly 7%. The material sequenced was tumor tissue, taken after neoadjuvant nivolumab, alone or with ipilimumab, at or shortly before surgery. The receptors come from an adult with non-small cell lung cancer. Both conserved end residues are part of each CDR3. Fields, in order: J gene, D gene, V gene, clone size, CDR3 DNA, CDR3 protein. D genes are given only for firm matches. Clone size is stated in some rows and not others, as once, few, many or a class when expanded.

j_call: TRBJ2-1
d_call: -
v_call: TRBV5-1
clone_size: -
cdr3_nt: TGCGCCAGCAGCTTTAGGGAGAACTCCTACAATGAGCAGTTCTTC
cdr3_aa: CASSFRENSYNEQFF

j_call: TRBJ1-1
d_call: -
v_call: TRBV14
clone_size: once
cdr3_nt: TGTGCCAGCAGCCAAGATGGGGGGACCACTGAAGCTTTCTTT
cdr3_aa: CASSQDGGTTEAFF

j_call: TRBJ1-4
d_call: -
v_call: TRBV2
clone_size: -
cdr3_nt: TGTGCCAGCAAGGGTCCTAATGAAAAACTGTTTTTT
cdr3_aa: CASKGPNEKLFF

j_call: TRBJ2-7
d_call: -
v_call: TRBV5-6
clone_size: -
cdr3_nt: TGTGCCAGCAGCTCCGCTGGCCAGGGGTGGTACGAGCAGTACTTC
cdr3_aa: CASSSAGQGWYEQYF

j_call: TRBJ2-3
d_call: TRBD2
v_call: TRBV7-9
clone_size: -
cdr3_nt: TGTGCCAGCAGCCCGGCTAGCGGGATGGACACAGATACGCAGTATTTT
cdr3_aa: CASSPASGMDTDTQYF

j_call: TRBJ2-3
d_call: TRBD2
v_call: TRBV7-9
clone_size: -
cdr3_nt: TGTGCCAGCAGCGATTCCAGCGGGAGGAGTAGGGATACGCAGTATTTT
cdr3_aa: CASSDSSGRSRDTQYF

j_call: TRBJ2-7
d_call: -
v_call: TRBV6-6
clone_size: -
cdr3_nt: TGTGCCAGCAGTTACTCGGACTACTACTACGAGCAGTACTTC
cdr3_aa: CASSYSDYYYEQYF

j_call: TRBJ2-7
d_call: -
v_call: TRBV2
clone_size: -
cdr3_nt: TGTGCCAGCCACGGATACACCTACGAGCAGTACTTC
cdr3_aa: CASHGYTYEQYF

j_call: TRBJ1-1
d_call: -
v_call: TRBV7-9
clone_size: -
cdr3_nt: TGTGCCAGCAGCTTCAGGGAGCAGTCGGGAGCTTTCTTT
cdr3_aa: CASSFREQSGAFF

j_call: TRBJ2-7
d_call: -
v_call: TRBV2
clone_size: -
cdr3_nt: TGTGCCAGCAGTGAAGGGTCGGACCTGATCTACGAGCAGTACTTC
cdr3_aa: CASSEGSDLIYEQYF

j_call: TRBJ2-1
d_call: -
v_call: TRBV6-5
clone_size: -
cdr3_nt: TGTGCCAGCAGTTATTCTTGGGGCAATGAGCAGTTCTTC
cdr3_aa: CASSYSWGNEQFF

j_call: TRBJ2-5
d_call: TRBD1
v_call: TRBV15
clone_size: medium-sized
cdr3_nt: TGTGCCACCAGCAGAGGGACAGACAGGGCCCAGTACTTC
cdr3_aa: CATSRGTDRAQYF

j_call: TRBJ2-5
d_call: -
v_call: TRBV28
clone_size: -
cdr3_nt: TGTGCCAGCAGCCATCTCCAAGAGACCCAGTACTTC
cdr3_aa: CASSHLQETQYF

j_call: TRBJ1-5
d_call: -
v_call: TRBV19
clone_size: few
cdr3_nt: TGTGCCAGTAGTATAGACCACCGGGCCTACAATCAGCCCCAGCATTTT
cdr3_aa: CASSIDHRAYNQPQHF

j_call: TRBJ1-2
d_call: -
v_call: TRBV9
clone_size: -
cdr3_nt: TGTGCCAGCAGCGTCTTAGAGGGGTATGGCTACACCTTC
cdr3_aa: CASSVLEGYGYTF

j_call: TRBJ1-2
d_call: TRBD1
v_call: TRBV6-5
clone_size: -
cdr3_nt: TGTGCCAGCAGTAAAAGGGAGACAGGGTTTGGCTACACCTTC
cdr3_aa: CASSKRETGFGYTF

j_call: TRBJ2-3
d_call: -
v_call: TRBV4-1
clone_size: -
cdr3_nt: TGCGCCAGCAGCCAAGATCTTGGGACCACAGATACGCAGTATTTT
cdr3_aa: CASSQDLGTTDTQYF

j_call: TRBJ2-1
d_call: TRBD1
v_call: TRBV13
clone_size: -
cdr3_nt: TGTGCCAGCAGCGCGCCGACAGGGGGTTTCTACAATGAGCAGTTCTTC
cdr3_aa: CASSAPTGGFYNEQFF

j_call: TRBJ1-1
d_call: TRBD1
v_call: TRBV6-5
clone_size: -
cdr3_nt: TGTGCCAGCAGTTACACGACAGGGGAGGACACTGAAGCTTTCTTT
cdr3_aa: CASSYTTGEDTEAFF

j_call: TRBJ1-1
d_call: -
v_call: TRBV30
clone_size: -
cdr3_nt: TGTGCCTGGAGTGTGAAAGGATTTGCTTTCTTT
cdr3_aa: CAWSVKGFAFF

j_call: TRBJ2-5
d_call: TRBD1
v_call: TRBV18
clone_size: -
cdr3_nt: TGTGCCAGCTCATCCGACAGGGGTTTTGAGACCCAGTACTTC
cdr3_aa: CASSSDRGFETQYF

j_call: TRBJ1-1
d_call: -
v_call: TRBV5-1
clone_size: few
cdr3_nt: TGCGCCAGCAGCTTCCCGGAGATGAACACTGAAGCTTTCTTT
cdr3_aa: CASSFPEMNTEAFF

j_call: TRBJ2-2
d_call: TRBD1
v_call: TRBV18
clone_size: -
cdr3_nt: TGTGCCAGCTCACCACGGGACAGGTCCACCGGGGAGCTGTTTTTT
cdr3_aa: CASSPRDRSTGELFF

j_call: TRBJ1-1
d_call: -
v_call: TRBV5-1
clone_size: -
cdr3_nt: TGCGCCAGCAGCTTGGCTCGGAATGAAGAAGCTTTCTTT
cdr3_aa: CASSLARNEEAFF

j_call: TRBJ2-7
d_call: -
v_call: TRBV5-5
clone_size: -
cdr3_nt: TGTGCCAGCAGCTTGGCCCAGGGGCGGGAGCAGTACTTC
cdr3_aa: CASSLAQGREQYF

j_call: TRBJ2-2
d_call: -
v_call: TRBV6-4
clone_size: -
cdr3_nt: TGTGCCAGCGCCCCGGAGAACACCGGGGAGCTGTTTTTT
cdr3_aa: CASAPENTGELFF

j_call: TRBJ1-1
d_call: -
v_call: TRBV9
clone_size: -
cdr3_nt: TGTGCCAGCAGCGTAGCTGGGGGGCTGGGCACTGAAGCTTTCTTT
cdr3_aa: CASSVAGGLGTEAFF

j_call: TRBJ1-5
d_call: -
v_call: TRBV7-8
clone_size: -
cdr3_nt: TGTGCCAGCAGCCCTCACCATTACAGGGAACTGCATCAGCCCCAGCATTTT
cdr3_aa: CASSPHHYRELHQPQHF

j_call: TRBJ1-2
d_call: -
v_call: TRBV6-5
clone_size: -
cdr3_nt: TGTGCCAGCAGGCTCGGACAAAACAAGGGCTACACCTTC
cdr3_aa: CASRLGQNKGYTF

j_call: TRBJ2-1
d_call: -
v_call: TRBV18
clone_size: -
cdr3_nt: TGTGCCAGCTCCCGACTTCCGGAGAATGAGCAGTTCTTC
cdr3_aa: CASSRLPENEQFF

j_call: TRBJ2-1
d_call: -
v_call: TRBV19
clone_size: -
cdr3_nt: TGTGCCAGTAGTATTCATGGGAATGAGCAGTTCTTC
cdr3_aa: CASSIHGNEQFF

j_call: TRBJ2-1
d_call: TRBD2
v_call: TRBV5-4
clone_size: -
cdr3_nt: TGTGCCAGCAGCTTGACGAGCGGGAGAGTGTTCTTC
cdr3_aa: CASSLTSGRVFF

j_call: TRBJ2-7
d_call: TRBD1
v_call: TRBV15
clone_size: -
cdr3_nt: TGTGCCACCAGCAGAGCCGGGACAGGAAAGCCCTACGAGCAGTACTTC
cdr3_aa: CATSRAGTGKPYEQYF

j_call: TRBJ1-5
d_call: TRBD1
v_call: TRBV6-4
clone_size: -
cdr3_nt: TGTGCCAGAGGAACTACGGACAGGGTGGCGTATAGCAATCAGCCCCAGCATTTT
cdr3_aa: CARGTTDRVAYSNQPQHF

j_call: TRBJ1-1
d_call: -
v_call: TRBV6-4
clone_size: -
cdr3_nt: TGTGCCAGCAGTGCGGTACATCGGAACACTGAAGCTTTCTTT
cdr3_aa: CASSAVHRNTEAFF

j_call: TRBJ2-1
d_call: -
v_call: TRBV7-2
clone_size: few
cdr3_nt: TGTGCCAGCAGCTTCGACAGCCTGAGCTCCTACAATGAGCAGTTCTTC
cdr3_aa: CASSFDSLSSYNEQFF

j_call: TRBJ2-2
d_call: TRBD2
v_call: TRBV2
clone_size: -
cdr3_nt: TGTGCCAGCGAGGCTATGGGCGGCGGGGGCACCGGGGAGCTGTTTTTT
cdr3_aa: CASEAMGGGGTGELFF